One and the same sample provided the 5 T cell receptor beta chains below, sequenced in a study of T cell repertoires in cytomegalovirus infection. Antigen specificity for these receptors is unknown. TCRdb re-called the reads with MiXCR, one entry per CDR3 protein. The sample has hundreds of thousands of distinct CDR3 sequences, 40% to 50% seen once. The specimen comprised cultured PBMCs, sampled from culture after CMV antigen stimulation. The receptors were sampled from a human donor in good health (CMV status not recorded). Some clones in this sample may be carry-over from other donors' samples.

V usage is TRBV12-3 or TRBV12-4 and J usage is TRBJ2-1; 11 nucleotides line up with TRBD2. Trimming took 7 bases from V and 8 from J; bases not matched to a gene: 7. This CDR3 region has 14 residues. CDR3 sequence reads: CASTGSGGAHEQFF. In DNA form, the CDR3 reads TGTGCCAGCACCGGTAGCGGGGGGGCCCATGAGCAGTTCTTC.

The V and J genes are TRBV30 and TRBJ1-5; unclear D gene. With 2 bases removed from V and 9 bases from J, the gap between germline ends came to 14 bases. Germline values: CDR1 GTSNPN, CDR2 SVGIG (reference sequence). The CDR3 length is 13 residues. DNA of the CDR3: TGTGCCTGGAGTCCCAGTTTTACTGGGCCCCAGCATTTT. Protein product: CAWSPSFTGPQHF. Drawing the rest from reference TRBV30 and TRBJ1-5, the complete variable domain is SQTIHQWPATLVQPVGSPLSLECTVEGTSNPNLYWYRQAAGRGLQLLFYSVGIGQISSEVPQNLSASRPQDRQFILSSKKLLLSDSGFYLCAWSPSFTGPQHFGDGTRLSIL.

This clonotype was detected a few times. J is TRBJ1-2 and V is TRBV7-2; the D is unclear. This CDR3 has 13 residues. The germline V and J ends were trimmed by 1 base and 4 bases, with 7 bases remaining between them. Per the germline V gene, CDR1 is SGHTA and CDR2 is FQGNSA. Written as DNA, the CDR3 is TGTGCCAGCAGCTTAGACTTGTCCTATGGCTACACCTTC. It yields the protein CASSLDLSYGYTF.

This clonotype was recorded a few times. V gene TRBV6-5 combines with J gene TRBJ2-1, with 15 bases fitting TRBD2. V lost 2 bases and J lost 5; bases outside the gene matches: 4. CDR1 and CDR2 from the germline V gene are MNHEY and SVGAGI. The CDR3 totals 17 residues. The CDR3 bases are TGTGCCAGCAGTTACGGGACTAGCGGGGGGCACAACAATGAGCAGTTCTTC. It is translated as CASSYGTSGGHNNEQFF.

This sequence joins TRBV12-3 or TRBV12-4 and TRBJ1-5; D is possibly TRBD1 (5 bases). V gave up 4 bases and J gave up 4 bases, with 14 bases separating them. The CDR3 runs to 15 residues. The CDR3 nucleotides read TGTGCCAGCAGTTCTGGGGGATCTGGGAATCAGCCCCAGCATTTT. Protein sequence: CASSSGGSGNQPQHF.